This entry lists 28 T cell receptor beta chains sequenced from one sample in a study of beta chain features in type 1 diabetes. Sequenced material consisted of expressed TCRB transcripts (all of the isolated RNA was reverse transcribed). The repertoire was sequenced with immunoSEQ multiplex PCR; TCRdb's copy has only in-frame clones and lacks some. The sample records about 700,000 clones, around 15% being singletons. Which antigens these TCRs recognize remains unknown. Broader study findings: For Type 1 diabetes patients, all four CD4+ subsets carried TCRB CDR3s that were moderately but significantly shorter.

Sequenced material: naive CD4+ T cells from blood. The receptor source for this set is a man between 18 and 29 years old with type 1 diabetes.

This clone turned up a few times. CDR3 nucleotide sequence: TGTGCCAGCAGTCTGGCGGGGGTATCCTACAATGAGCAGTTCTTC. It encodes CASSLAGVSYNEQFF. The chain combines TRBV27 with TRBJ2-1, with 7 positions matching TRBD2. The germline V gene encodes CDR1 MNHEY and CDR2 SMNVEV (reference sequence). Germline trimming cut 5 bases from V and 1 base from J; bases unmatched to any gene: 5. The CDR3 extends over 15 amino acids.

This rearrangement joins TRBV30 to TRBJ1-1, with D hard to call. V dropped 2 bases and J dropped 2 bases, with 6 bases sitting between them. This CDR3 region has 12 residues. The germline CDR1 and CDR2 sequences are GTSNPN and SVGIG (reference sequence). CDR3 residues: CAWSRSNTEAFF. The CDR3 DNA reads TGTGCCTGGAGTAGATCAAACACTGAAGCTTTCTTT.

This clone was seen a few times. The CDR3 loop reads CSANRDEQYF. The CDR3 DNA reads TGCAGTGCAAACCGGGACGAGCAGTACTTC. The chain joins TRBV20-1 to TRBJ2-5; D is undetermined. The closer fit of TRBJ2-7 to the DNA end suggests the J call may be wrong. Per germline, CDR1 DFQATT and CDR2 SNEGSKA (reference sequence). The CDR3 is 10 amino acids.

Only a few counts were recorded for this clone. The chain uses TRBV5-6 and TRBJ2-5, with 8 bases matching TRBD1. The germline V gene has CDR1 SGHDT and CDR2 YYEEEE. J lost 5 bases, V lost 4 bases, and 10 bases had no gene match. CDR3 length: 15 residues. The chain's CDR3 is CASSAAGGAGETQYF. The CDR3 region has the DNA TGTGCCAGCAGCGCTGCAGGGGGCGCGGGGGAGACCCAGTACTTC. Based on the CDR3 plus reference TRBV5-6 and TRBJ2-5, the full variable domain is DAGVTQSPTHLIKTRGQQVTLRCSPKSGHDTVSWYQQALGQGPQFIFQYYEEEERQRGNFPDRFSGHQFPNYSSELNVNALLLGDSALYLCASSAAGGAGETQYFGPGTRLLVL.

This clone has only a few counts. CDR3 DNA sequence: TGTGCCAGCAGTGTTTACAGGGGATCAGATTCACCCCTCCACTTT. Protein product: CASSVYRGSDSPLHF. This sequence joins TRBV2 and TRBJ1-6, with TRBD1 matching over 7 bases. Germline CDR1 and CDR2: SNHLY and FYNNEI. This CDR3 contains 15 residues. V shed 4 bases, J shed 8 bases, and the junction held 8 bases outside the gene matches. The full variable domain, in which reference TRBV2 and TRBJ1-6 provide the parts outside the CDR3, is EPEVTQTPSHQVTQMGQEVILRCVPISNHLYFYWYRQILGQKVEFLVSFYNNEISEKSEIFDDQFSVERPDGSNFTLKIRSTKLEDSAMYFCASSVYRGSDSPLHFGNGTRLTVT.

The chain employs TRBV6-6 and TRBJ1-6; 8 nucleotides match TRBD1. After removal of 7 bases from V and 12 bases from J, the junction contained 8 bases not matched to a gene. The CDR3 is 13 amino acids. In germline, CDR1 is MNHNY, CDR2 SVGAGI (reference sequence). CDR3: CASKTGVLGPLHF. The DNA for the CDR3 is TGTGCCAGCAAGACAGGGGTGTTGGGACCCCTCCACTTT.

This clone was seen more than once but under ten times. J is TRBJ1-2 and V is TRBV6-1; 8 bases are a match to TRBD1. The CDR3 is 14 residues long. CDR1 and CDR2 (germline): MNHNS, SASEGT. The trim removed 5 bases at V and 4 bases at J, leaving 6 bases unmatched. The CDR3 region has the DNA TGTGCCAGCAGTCAGACAGGGGCCCTCTATGGCTACACCTTC. Residues: CASSQTGALYGYTF.

This clone appeared a few times. The V gene is TRBV29-1, the J gene TRBJ2-1; the D gene is possibly TRBD2 (7 bases). With 2 bases removed from V and 1 base from J, the gap between germline ends came to 12 bases. This CDR3 has 15 amino acids. Germline CDR1 SQVTM, CDR2 ANQGSEA. CDR3 DNA: TGCAGCGTTGAATTGGGGGGGCCGTCCTACAATGAGCAGTTCTTC. Translating it yields CSVELGGPSYNEQFF.

The J gene is TRBJ1-3, the V gene TRBV30, with 12 bases matching TRBD1. There are 17 residues in the CDR3. Germline CDR1 GTSNPN, CDR2 SVGIG (reference sequence). The V and J ends lost 2 bases and 4 bases, in that order; junction bases with no gene match: 9. The CDR3 loop is CAWSLGTGGNFGNTIYF. CDR3 in DNA: TGTGCCTGGAGTCTAGGGACAGGGGGCAATTTCGGAAACACCATATATTTT.

Only a few counts were recorded for this clone. The genes are TRBV14 and TRBJ2-5, with a tentative D call TRBD2 (5 bases). The germline V and J ends were trimmed by 0 bases and 5 bases, with 16 bases remaining between them. Germline values: CDR1 SGHDN, CDR2 FVKESK. The CDR3 runs 16 residues. The DNA for the CDR3 is TGTGCCAGCAGCCAAGATTACCAGTCGAGGGTGGAGACCCAGTACTTC. It specifies CASSQDYQSRVETQYF.

This clone was seen just once. This sequence joins TRBV2 and TRBJ1-2; 7 bases map to TRBD1. Germline CDR1 SNHLY, CDR2 FYNNEI. J lost 6 bases, V lost 1 base, and 8 bases had no gene match. This CDR3 comprises 15 residues. The CDR3 region has the DNA TGTGCCAGCAGTGAAGGACAGGGAGCGGGGGATGGCTACACCTTC. This sequence encodes CASSEGQGAGDGYTF. Full variable domain (outside the CDR3, taken from reference TRBV2 and TRBJ1-2): EPEVTQTPSHQVTQMGQEVILRCVPISNHLYFYWYRQILGQKVEFLVSFYNNEISEKSEIFDDQFSVERPDGSNFTLKIRSTKLEDSAMYFCASSEGQGAGDGYTFGSGTRLTVV.

The chain has TRBV7-9 and TRBJ2-5; a weak D match, TRBD1 (5 bases). Trimming removed 5 bases at V and 4 bases at J, with 14 bases between. The CDR3 consists of 14 residues. The V gene's germline CDR1 is SEHNR and CDR2 FQNEAQ (reference sequence). The CDR3 region is CASSHEGVSETQYF. In nucleotides, the CDR3 is TGTGCCAGCAGCCATGAAGGGGTGTCAGAGACCCAGTACTTC.

The chain combines TRBV7-9 with TRBJ1-6; D ambiguous. This CDR3 spans 14 amino acids. With 4 bases removed from V and 9 bases from J, the gap between germline ends came to 13 bases. CDR1 SEHNR and CDR2 FQNEAQ come from the germline V gene (reference sequence). Here the CDR3 reads CASSSTGGPSPLHF. CDR3 coding DNA: TGTGCCAGCAGCTCCACGGGCGGGCCTTCACCCCTCCACTTT.

The rearrangement links TRBV2 to TRBJ2-1, with 11 bases matching TRBD2. The trim removed 1 base at V and 8 bases at J, leaving 1 base unmatched. The V gene's germline CDR1 is SNHLY and CDR2 FYNNEI. The CDR3 extends over 14 amino acids. The CDR3 spells CASSEGLAGYEQFF. CDR3 DNA sequence: TGTGCCAGCAGTGAAGGACTAGCGGGGTATGAGCAGTTCTTC.

The chain carries TRBV2 and TRBJ1-2, with 9 bases aligning to TRBD1. The CDR3 extends over 13 amino acids. V shed 7 bases and J 8 bases; nucleotides not matched to a gene: 8. The germline V gene encodes CDR1 SNHLY and CDR2 FYNNEI. The CDR3 DNA reads TGTGCCAGCACCTTACAGGGGGCGGGAGGCTACACCTTC. It codes for CASTLQGAGGYTF.

This clone was counted a few times. The chain combines TRBV29-1 with TRBJ2-7, with TRBD2 matching over 8 bases. The CDR3 consists of 13 residues. Trimming took 5 bases from V and 0 from J; bases not matched to a gene: 3. In germline, CDR1 is SQVTM, CDR2 ANQGSEA. The CDR3 coding sequence is TGCAGCGTTTTAGGGACTAGCTCCTACGAGCAGTACTTC. Translation: CSVLGTSSYEQYF.

The rearrangement links TRBV6-1 to TRBJ2-7, with D unresolved. CDR1 and CDR2 (germline): MNHNS, SASEGT. V lost 7 bases and J 8 bases, leaving 18 bases between the germline ends. CDR3 size: 13 residues. The CDR3 DNA reads as TGTGCCAGCAACCCCGGTGTACACTATAAGCAGTACTTC. It yields the protein CASNPGVHYKQYF.

V and J are TRBV9 and TRBJ1-2, with TRBD1 identical over 7 bases. CDR3 length: 15 amino acids. Per germline, CDR1 SGDLS and CDR2 YYNGEE. Trimming at V came to 4 bases and at J to 4 bases, leaving 10 bases not matched to a gene. As DNA, the CDR3 is TGTGCCAGCAGCTCAGGCGAGGGGGCATTCTATGGCTACACCTTC. This gives the protein CASSSGEGAFYGYTF.

This clone has a count of ten or more. The same CDR3 is also encoded by other DNA sequences in this sample. The chain uses TRBV30 and TRBJ1-2; D unresolved. The CDR3 consists of 13 residues. Trimming removed 0 bases from V and 2 bases from J, with 7 bases in between. Germline lookup yields CDR1 GTSNPN and CDR2 SVGIG (reference sequence). In DNA form, the CDR3 reads TGTGCCTGGAGTGTTGGACCGAACTATGGCTACACCTTC. This encodes CAWSVGPNYGYTF.

This clone has just a few counts. The V gene is TRBV6-6, the J gene TRBJ2-6; 7 positions agree with TRBD2. The CDR3 extends over 15 amino acids. In germline, CDR1 is MNHNY, CDR2 SVGAGI (reference sequence). V shed 8 bases and J 2 bases; nucleotides not matched to a gene: 6. The CDR3 here is CASGPSGAGANVLTF. The CDR3, as DNA: TGTGCCAGCGGGCCAAGCGGGGCTGGGGCCAACGTCCTGACTTTC.

This rearrangement joins TRBV5-1 to TRBJ2-6, with no clear D. Germline CDR1 reads SGHRS; CDR2 reads YFSETQ. V was pared by 1 base and J by 0 bases, with 11 bases between. This CDR3 is 17 amino acids long. CDR3 amino acids: CASSLRAGASGANVLTF. The CDR3 DNA follows: TGCGCCAGCAGCTTGAGGGCCGGAGCCTCTGGGGCCAACGTCCTGACTTTC.

This clone was counted only a few times. V usage is TRBV13 and J usage is TRBJ1-6; D remains unclear. The CDR3 covers 14 residues. Germline V gives CDR1 PRHDT, CDR2 FYEKMQ (reference sequence). Trimming shortened V by 3 bases and J by 8 bases, and 11 bases separated the two germline ends. For the CDR3, the DNA is TGTGCCAGCAGCTTCGGCCAGAAGTATTCACCCCTCCACTTT. It translates to CASSFGQKYSPLHF.

V is TRBV10-3 and J is TRBJ2-7, with TRBD1 matching 10 bases. Germline CDR1 and CDR2: ENHRY and SYGVKD. This CDR3 region has 11 residues. J lost 10 bases, V lost 6 bases, and 3 bases had no gene match. The CDR3 nucleotides read TGTGCCATCAGGGGGACAGGGGATCAGTACTTC. Translation gives CAIRGTGDQYF.

The rearrangement joins TRBV7-6 to TRBJ2-1; 7 positions match TRBD1. V shed 5 bases, J shed 0 bases, and the junction held 4 bases outside the gene matches. The germline V gene encodes CDR1 SGHVS and CDR2 FNYEAQ. This CDR3 comprises 15 residues. The CDR3 loop reads CASSPGTDSYNEQFF. DNA for the CDR3: TGTGCCAGCAGCCCTGGGACAGACTCCTACAATGAGCAGTTCTTC. The full variable domain, completed using reference TRBV7-6 and TRBJ2-1, is GAGVSQSPRYKVTKRGQDVALRCDPISGHVSLYWYRQALGQGPEFLTYFNYEAQQDKSGLPNDRFSAERPEGSISTLTIQRTEQRDSAMYRCASSPGTDSYNEQFFGPGTRLTVL.

The chain joins TRBV13 to TRBJ1-1, with D unclear. The length of the CDR3 is 13 residues. Between the trimmed V and J ends, which lost 3 bases and 3 bases, there was a span of 8 bases. Germline assignment: CDR1 PRHDT and CDR2 FYEKMQ (reference sequence). The CDR3: CASSFTSYTEAFF. CDR3 nucleotide sequence: TGTGCCAGCAGCTTTACCTCGTACACTGAAGCTTTCTTT.

The J gene is TRBJ1-1, the V gene TRBV7-9; D not resolved. This CDR3 spans 15 amino acids. Germline CDR1 reads SEHNR; CDR2 reads FQNEAQ (reference sequence). V was pared by 5 bases and J by 7 bases, with 20 bases between. CDR3 sequence: CASSPRGAYTIEAFF. In nucleotides, the CDR3 is TGTGCCAGCAGCCCGCGGGGAGCCTACACGATTGAAGCTTTCTTT.

The rearrangement joins TRBV18 to TRBJ2-5, with D possibly called TRBD1 or TRBD2 (5 bases each). V shed 0 bases and J shed 0 bases, with 11 bases lying between them. Germline V gene lookup returns CDR1 KGHSH and CDR2 LQKENI. The CDR3 totals 16 residues. The CDR3, as DNA: TGTGCCAGCTCACCACCGGCCGGGACCGACCAAGAGACCCAGTACTTC. Residues: CASSPPAGTDQETQYF. Based on the CDR3 plus reference TRBV18 and TRBJ2-5, the full variable domain is NAGVMQNPRHLVRRRGQEARLRCSPMKGHSHVYWYRQLPEEGLKFMVYLQKENIIDESGMPKERFSAEFPKEGPSILRIQQVVRGDSAAYFCASSPPAGTDQETQYFGPGTRLLVL.

The J gene is TRBJ1-1, the V gene TRBV6-5; tentatively, D is TRBD1 (6 bases). Looked up from germline, CDR1 is MNHEY and CDR2 is SVGAGI. The CDR3 runs to 15 residues. The V and J ends lost 2 bases and 0 bases respectively, with 10 bases between them. The CDR3 protein is CASSYDEGVNTEAFF. The DNA of the CDR3 is TGTGCCAGCAGTTACGACGAGGGGGTGAACACTGAAGCTTTCTTT.